This paragraph reports one T cell receptor beta chain. The antigen is undetermined. Only in-frame clones appear in the TCRdb table, and some are missing; sequencing was by immunoSEQ multiplex PCR. This repertoire shows several thousand clones, 96% found once; its top ten account for under 3.5%. The record originates from a study of monozygotic twins with cystic fibrosis. Study findings and constraints: V usage most resembled the co-twin in 13 of 16 pairs. The repertoire was suggested to be naive-dominated, clonality median about 0.01. Monozygotic CF twins shared more identical nucleotide clonotypes than unrelated patients.

In germline, CDR1 is LGHNA, CDR2 YSLEER. The V gene lost 0 bases and the J gene lost 1 base, with 10 bases spanning the gap. The CDR3 contains 16 residues. This receptor was obtained from a boy aged 2 to 10 with cystic fibrosis. The sequenced sample consisted of blood. The J gene is TRBJ1-5, the V gene TRBV4-3, with D tentatively TRBD1 (5 bases). This chain's CDR3 is CASSQDGGSSNQPQHF. The CDR3 coding sequence is TGCGCCAGCAGCCAAGATGGGGGATCGAGCAATCAGCCCCAGCATTTT.